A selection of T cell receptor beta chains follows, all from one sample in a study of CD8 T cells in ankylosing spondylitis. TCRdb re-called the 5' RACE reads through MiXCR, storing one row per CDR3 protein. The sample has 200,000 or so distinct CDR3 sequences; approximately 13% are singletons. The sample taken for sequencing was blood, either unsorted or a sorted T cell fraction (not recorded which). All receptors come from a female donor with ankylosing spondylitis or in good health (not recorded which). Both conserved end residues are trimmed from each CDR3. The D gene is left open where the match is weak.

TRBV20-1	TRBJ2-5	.	SARVRGVQETQY
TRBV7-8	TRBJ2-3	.	ASSRTASSDTQY
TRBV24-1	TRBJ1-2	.	ATSDLKGNRGYT
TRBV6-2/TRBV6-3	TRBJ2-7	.	ASRTDLSYEQY
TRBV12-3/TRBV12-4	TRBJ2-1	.	ASSQSFSGNEQF
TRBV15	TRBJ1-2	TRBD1	ATSRDPGQGKYGYT
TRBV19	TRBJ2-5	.	ASGSPGETQY
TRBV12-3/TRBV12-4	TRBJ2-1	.	ASSWPMLRSYNEQF
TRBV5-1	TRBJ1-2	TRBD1	ASSLGGTGDYGYT
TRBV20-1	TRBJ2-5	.	SARDGGFTETQY
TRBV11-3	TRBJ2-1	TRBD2	ASSLEGNGLAGQF
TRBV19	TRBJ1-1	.	ASSVDIKRNTEAF
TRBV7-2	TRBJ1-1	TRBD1	ASSLYPLDRDTEAF
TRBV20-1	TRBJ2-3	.	SASGSGDTQY
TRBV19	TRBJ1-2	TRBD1	ASSIQGYYGYT
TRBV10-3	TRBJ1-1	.	AISESFLGANHREAF
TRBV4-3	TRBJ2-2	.	ASSQVKPGYANTGELF
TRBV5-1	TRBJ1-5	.	ASSRDGQSNQPQH
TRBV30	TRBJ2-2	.	ARGIGRDTGELF
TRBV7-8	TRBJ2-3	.	ASSPPFIGGMTDTQY
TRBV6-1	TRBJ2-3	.	ASERGLMTDTQY
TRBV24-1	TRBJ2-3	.	ATSDLGLDTQY
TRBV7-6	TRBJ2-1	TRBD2	ASSFYTAGGEQF
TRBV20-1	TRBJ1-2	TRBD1	SATSGQGAYGYT
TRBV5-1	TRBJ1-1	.	ASSSPGRYTEAF
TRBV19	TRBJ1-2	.	ASSFDGAYGYT
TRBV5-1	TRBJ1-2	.	ASSFGQREGGYT
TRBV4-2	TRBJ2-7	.	ASSPPETYEQY
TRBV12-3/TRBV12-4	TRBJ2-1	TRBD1	ASVTGGLYNEQF
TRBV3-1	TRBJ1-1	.	ASSQRGRQAEAF
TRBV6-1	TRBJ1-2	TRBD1	AVLGTGRSGYP
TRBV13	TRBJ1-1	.	ASSLRGRATNTEAF
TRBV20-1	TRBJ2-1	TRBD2	SADRPWAGGNEQF
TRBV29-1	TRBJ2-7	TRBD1	SVEEVGRQGAYEQY
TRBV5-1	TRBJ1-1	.	ASSLVPLDTEAF
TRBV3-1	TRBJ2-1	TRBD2	ASCGGGSGKSSYNEQF
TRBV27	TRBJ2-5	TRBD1	ASSYVRTGETQY
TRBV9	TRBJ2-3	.	ASSVPNEDTQY
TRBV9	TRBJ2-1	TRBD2	ASSARDYAYNEQF
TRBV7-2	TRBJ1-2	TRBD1	ASSLQRTGLNYGYT
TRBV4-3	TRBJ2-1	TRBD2	ASSQDRLAGPSNEQF
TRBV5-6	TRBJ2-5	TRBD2	ASSRGQTGGTQY
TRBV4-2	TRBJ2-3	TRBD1	ASSQPGQASTDTQY
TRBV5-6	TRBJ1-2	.	ASSSLYGYT
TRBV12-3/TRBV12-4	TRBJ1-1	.	ASSLAPRNEAF
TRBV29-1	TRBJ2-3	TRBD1	SVIGQGTDTQY